This T cell receptor (beta chain) emerged from a study of T cells in localized non-small cell lung cancer. Study-level results: Among blood samples, higher T cell density accompanied longer overall survival. Among the tissues sampled, uninvolved adjacent lung had the highest T cell clonality, above tumor. A median approximately 53 of the top 100 tumor clones appeared in adjacent lung.

Remarks on this clone: Its antigen is not identified.

Assay: immunoSEQ multiplex PCR; the TCRdb copy retains only in-frame clones and omits some. The sample holds approximately 20,000 clones, around nine tenths seen once. The material sequenced was peripheral blood, taken before any cancer treatment. The sequence derives from a male donor at least 60 years old with stage I squamous cell lung carcinoma.

CDR3 sequence: CASSNSRDSRTEAFF. The CDR3 nucleotides read TGTGCCAGTAGTAATTCCCGGGACTCCCGGACTGAAGCTTTCTTT. This sequence joins TRBV19 and TRBJ1-1, with D possibly matching TRBD1 (5 bases). CDR3 length equals 15 residues. V was shortened by 4 bases and J by 5 bases, with 17 bases between the two germline ends. Germline loops: CDR1 LNHDA, CDR2 SQIVND (reference sequence).